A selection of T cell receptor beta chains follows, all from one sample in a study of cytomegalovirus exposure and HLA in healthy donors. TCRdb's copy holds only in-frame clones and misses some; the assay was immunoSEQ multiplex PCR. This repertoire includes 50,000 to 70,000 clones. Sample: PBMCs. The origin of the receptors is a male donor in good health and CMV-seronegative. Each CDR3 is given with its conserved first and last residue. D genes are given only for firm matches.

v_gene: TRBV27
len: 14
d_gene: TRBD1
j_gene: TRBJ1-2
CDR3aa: CASGGQGQDYGYTF
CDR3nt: TGTGCCAGCGGTGGACAGGGTCAAGACTATGGCTACACCTTC

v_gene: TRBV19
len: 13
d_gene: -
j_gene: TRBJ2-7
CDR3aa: CASSRGRDYEQYF
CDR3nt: TGTGCCAGTAGTAGGGGGCGAGATTACGAGCAGTACTTC

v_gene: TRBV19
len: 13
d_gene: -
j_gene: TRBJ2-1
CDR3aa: CASSPQGRNEQFF
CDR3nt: TGTGCCAGTAGTCCACAGGGACGCAATGAGCAGTTCTTC

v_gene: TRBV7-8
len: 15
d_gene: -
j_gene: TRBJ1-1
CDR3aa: CASSLDGPGNTEAFF
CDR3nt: TGTGCCAGCAGCTTAGATGGGCCAGGGAACACTGAAGCTTTCTTT

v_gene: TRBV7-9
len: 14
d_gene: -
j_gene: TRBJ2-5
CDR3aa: CASSLNSLAETQYF
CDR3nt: TGTGCCAGCAGCTTAAATTCATTAGCGGAGACCCAGTACTTC

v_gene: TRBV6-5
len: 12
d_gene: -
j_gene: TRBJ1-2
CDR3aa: CASSYSGDGYTF
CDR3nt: TGTGCCAGCAGTTACTCAGGGGATGGCTACACCTTC

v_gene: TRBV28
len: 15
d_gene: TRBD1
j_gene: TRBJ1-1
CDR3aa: CASSPQDRGNTEAFF
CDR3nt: TGTGCCAGCAGTCCGCAGGACAGGGGGAACACTGAAGCTTTCTTT

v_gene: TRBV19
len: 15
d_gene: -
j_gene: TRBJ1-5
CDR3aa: CASSSVPLNNQPQHF
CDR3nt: TGTGCCAGTAGCTCGGTCCCGTTGAACAATCAGCCCCAGCATTTT

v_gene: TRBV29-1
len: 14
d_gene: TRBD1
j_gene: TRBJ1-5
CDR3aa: CSVAAGGSNQPQHF
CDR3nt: TGCAGCGTTGCCGCAGGGGGTTCCAATCAGCCCCAGCATTTT

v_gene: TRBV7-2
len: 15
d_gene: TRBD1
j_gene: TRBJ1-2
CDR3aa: CASSLVLDRGYGYTF
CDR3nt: TGTGCCAGCAGCTTAGTCTTAGACAGGGGGTATGGCTACACCTTC

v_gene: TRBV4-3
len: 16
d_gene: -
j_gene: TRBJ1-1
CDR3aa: CASSQYLLGGDTEAFF
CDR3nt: TGCGCCAGCAGCCAATATCTTCTGGGAGGGGACACTGAAGCTTTCTTT

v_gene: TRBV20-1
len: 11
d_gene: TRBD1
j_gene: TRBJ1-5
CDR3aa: CSARGGTGGHF
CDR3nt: TGCAGTGCTCGAGGGGGGACAGGGGGGCATTTT

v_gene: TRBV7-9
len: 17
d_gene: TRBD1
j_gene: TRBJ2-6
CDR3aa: CASSYDRGAWGANALTF
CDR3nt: TGTGCCAGCAGCTACGACAGGGGCGCGTGGGGGGCCAACGCCCTGACTTTC

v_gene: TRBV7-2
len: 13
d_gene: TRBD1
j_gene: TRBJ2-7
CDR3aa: CASSTGGPYEQYF
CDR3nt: TGTGCCAGCAGCACAGGGGGTCCCTACGAGCAGTACTTC

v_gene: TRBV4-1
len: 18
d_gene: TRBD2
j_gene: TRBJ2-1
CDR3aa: CASSRARGAGGTDNEQFF
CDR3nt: TGCGCCAGCAGCCGCGCCCGAGGGGCGGGAGGTACCGACAATGAGCAGTTCTTC

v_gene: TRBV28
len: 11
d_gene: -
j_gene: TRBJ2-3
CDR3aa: CASNYADTQYF
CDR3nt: TGTGCCAGCAACTACGCAGATACGCAGTATTTT

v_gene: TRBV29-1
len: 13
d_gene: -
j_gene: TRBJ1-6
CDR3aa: CSVDQGPNSPLHF
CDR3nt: TGCAGCGTTGATCAGGGTCCTAATTCACCCCTCCACTTT

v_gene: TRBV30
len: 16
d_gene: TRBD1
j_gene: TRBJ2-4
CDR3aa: CAWSPRPGTGENIQYF
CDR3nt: TGTGCCTGGAGCCCCCGTCCCGGGACAGGGGAAAACATTCAGTACTTC

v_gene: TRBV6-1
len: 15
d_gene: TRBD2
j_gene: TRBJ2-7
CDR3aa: CASTPQRLAGDEQYF
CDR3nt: TGTGCCAGCACCCCCCAACGGCTAGCGGGAGACGAGCAGTACTTC

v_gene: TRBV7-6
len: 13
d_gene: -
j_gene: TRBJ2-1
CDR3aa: CASSLDSYNEQFF
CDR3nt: TGTGCCAGCAGCTTAGACAGCTACAATGAGCAGTTCTTC

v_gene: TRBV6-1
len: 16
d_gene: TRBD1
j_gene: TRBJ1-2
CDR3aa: CASSEPGQGGSYGYTF
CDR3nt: TGTGCCAGCAGTGAACCGGGACAGGGAGGTTCCTATGGCTACACCTTC

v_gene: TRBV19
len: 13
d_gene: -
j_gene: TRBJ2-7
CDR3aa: CASSMRDIDEQYF
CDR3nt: TGTGCCAGTAGTATGAGGGATATCGACGAGCAGTACTTC

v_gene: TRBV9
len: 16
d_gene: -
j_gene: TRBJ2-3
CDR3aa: CASSVGHRWSTDTQYF
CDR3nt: TGTGCCAGCAGCGTAGGACATAGATGGTCCACAGATACGCAGTATTTT

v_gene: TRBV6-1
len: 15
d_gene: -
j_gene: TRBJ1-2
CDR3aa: CASTQDSGGGYGYTF
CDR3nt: TGTGCCAGCACCCAGGACAGTGGGGGTGGCTATGGCTACACCTTC

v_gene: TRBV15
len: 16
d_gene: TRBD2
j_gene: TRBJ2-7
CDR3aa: CATSRGTSGGACEQYF
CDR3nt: TGTGCCACCAGCAGGGGGACTAGCGGGGGGGCCTGTGAGCAGTACTTC

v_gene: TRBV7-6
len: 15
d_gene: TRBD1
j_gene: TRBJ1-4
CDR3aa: CASSSRTGTNEKLFF
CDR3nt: TGTGCCAGCAGCTCGAGGACAGGAACTAATGAAAAACTGTTTTTT

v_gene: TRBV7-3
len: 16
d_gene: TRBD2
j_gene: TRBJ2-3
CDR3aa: CASSPLAGSSTDTQYF
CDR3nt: TGTGCCAGCAGCCCGCTAGCGGGGTCTAGCACAGATACGCAGTATTTT

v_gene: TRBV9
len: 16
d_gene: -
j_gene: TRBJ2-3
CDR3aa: CASSQAGHPSTDTQYF
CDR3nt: TGTGCCAGCAGCCAAGCGGGACATCCGAGCACAGATACGCAGTATTTT

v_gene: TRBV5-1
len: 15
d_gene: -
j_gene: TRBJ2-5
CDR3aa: CASSRQDRNQETQYF
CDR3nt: TGCGCCAGCAGCCGTCAAGACAGGAACCAAGAGACCCAGTACTTC

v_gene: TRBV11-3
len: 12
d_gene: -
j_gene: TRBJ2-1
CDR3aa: CASSSWSNEQFF
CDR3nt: TGTGCCAGCAGCTCCTGGAGTAATGAGCAGTTCTTC

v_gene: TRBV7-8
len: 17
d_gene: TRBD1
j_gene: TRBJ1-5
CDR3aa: CASSLVGTGVGEEPQHF
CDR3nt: TGTGCCAGCAGCTTAGTAGGGACAGGGGTAGGGGAGGAGCCCCAGCATTTT

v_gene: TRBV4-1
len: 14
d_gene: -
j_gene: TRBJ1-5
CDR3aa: CASSQDNSNQPQHF
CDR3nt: TGCGCCAGCAGCCAAGACAATAGCAATCAGCCCCAGCATTTT

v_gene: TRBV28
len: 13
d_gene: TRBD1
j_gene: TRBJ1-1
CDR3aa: CAANRGAGTEAFF
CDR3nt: TGTGCCGCAAACAGGGGGGCAGGGACTGAAGCTTTCTTT

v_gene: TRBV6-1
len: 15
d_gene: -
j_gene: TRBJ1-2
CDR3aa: CASSELLQFLSRYTF
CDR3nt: TGTGCCAGCAGTGAGCTGCTACAGTTCCTCAGTCGCTACACCTTC

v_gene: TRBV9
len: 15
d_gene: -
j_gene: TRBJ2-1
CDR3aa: CASSPWERAYNEQFF
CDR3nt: TGTGCCAGCAGTCCCTGGGAGCGGGCCTACAATGAGCAGTTCTTC

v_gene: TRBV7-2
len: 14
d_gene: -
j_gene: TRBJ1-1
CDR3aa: CASSFKGGVGEAFF
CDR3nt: TGTGCCAGCAGCTTCAAGGGCGGGGTGGGTGAAGCTTTCTTT

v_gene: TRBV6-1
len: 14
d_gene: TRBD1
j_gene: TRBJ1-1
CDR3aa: CASSIQGTVTEAFF
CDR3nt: TGTGCCAGCAGTATCCAGGGGACAGTCACTGAAGCTTTCTTT

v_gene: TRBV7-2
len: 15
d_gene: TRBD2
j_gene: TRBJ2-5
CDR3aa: CASSFQRGVQETQYF
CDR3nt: TGTGCCAGCAGCTTCCAGCGGGGGGTTCAAGAGACCCAGTACTTC

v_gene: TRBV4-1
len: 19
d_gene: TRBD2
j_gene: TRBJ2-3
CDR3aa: CASSQVLITSGRAGDTQYF
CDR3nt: TGCGCCAGCAGCCAAGTCCTAATAACTAGCGGGAGGGCCGGGGATACGCAGTATTTT

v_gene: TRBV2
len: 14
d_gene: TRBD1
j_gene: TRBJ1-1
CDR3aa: CASTGRTGGTEAFF
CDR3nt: TGTGCCAGCACGGGCCGGACAGGGGGCACTGAAGCTTTCTTT

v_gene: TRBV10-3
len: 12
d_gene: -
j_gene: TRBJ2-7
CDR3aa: CAISVNSYEQYF
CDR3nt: TGTGCCATCAGTGTTAACTCCTACGAGCAGTACTTC

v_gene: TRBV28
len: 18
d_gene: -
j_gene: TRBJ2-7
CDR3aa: CASSSRGGGRKNSYEQYF
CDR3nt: TGTGCCAGCAGTTCGCGGGGAGGGGGACGAAAAAACTCCTACGAGCAGTACTTC

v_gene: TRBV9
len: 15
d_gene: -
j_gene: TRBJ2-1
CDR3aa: CASSVDGNSYNEQFF
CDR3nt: TGTGCCAGCAGCGTAGACGGGAACTCCTACAATGAGCAGTTCTTC

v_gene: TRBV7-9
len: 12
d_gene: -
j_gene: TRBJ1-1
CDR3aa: CASSFDGTEDFF
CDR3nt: TGTGCCAGCAGCTTTGATGGGACTGAAGATTTCTTT

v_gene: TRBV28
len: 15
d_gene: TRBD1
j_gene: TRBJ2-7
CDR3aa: CASSPGTGYSYEQYF
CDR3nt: TGTGCCAGCAGTCCTGGGACAGGATACTCCTACGAGCAGTACTTC

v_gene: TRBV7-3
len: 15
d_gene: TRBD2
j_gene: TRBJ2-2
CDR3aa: CASSLSGLAGGELFF
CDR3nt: TGTGCCAGCAGCTTATCGGGACTAGCGGGAGGGGAGCTGTTTTTT

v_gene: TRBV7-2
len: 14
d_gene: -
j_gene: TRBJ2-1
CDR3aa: CASSLPERIREQFF
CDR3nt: TGTGCCAGCAGCCTCCCGGAGAGGATTCGGGAGCAGTTCTTC

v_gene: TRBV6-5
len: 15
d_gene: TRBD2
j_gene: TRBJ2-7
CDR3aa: CASSYSSGASYEQYF
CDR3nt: TGTGCCAGCAGTTATTCTAGCGGGGCCTCCTACGAGCAGTACTTC

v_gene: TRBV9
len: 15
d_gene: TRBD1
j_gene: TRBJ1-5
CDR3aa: CASSVGAGGPEPQHF
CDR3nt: TGTGCCAGCAGCGTGGGGGCAGGGGGACCTGAGCCCCAGCATTTT

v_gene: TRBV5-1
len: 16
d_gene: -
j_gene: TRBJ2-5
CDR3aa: CASSFSGLSSVETQYF
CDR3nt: TGCGCCAGCAGCTTCTCAGGGCTCTCCTCGGTGGAGACCCAGTACTTC